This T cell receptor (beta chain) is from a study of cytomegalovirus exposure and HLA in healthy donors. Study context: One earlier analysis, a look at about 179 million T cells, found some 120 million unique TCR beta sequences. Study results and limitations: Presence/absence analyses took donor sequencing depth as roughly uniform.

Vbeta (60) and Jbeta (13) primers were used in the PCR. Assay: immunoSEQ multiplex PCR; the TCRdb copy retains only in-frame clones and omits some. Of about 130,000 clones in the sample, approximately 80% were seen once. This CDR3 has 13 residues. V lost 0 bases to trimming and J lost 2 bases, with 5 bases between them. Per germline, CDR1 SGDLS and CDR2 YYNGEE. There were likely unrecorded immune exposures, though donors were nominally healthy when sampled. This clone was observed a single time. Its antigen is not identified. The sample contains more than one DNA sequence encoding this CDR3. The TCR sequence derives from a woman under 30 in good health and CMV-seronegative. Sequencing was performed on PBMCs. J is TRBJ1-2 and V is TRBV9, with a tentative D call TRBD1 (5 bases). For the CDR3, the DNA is TGTGCCAGCAGCGTAGGACAGAACTATGGCTACACCTTC. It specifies CASSVGQNYGYTF. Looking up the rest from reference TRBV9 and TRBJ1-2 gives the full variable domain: DSGVTQTPKHLITATGQRVTLRCSPRSGDLSVYWYQQSLDQGLQFLIQYYNGEERAKGNILERFSAQQFPDLHSELNLSSLELGDSALYFCASSVGQNYGYTFGSGTRLTVV.